Listed here are 17 T cell receptor beta chains from one sample, sequenced in a study of CXCR3-negative and CXCR3-positive naive CD8 T cells. Broader study findings: A higher hydrophobicity marked the TRB CDR3s of CXCR3-positive naive cells versus CXCR3-negative naive cells.

UMI-labeled TRB cDNA libraries were prepared by 5' RACE. TCRdb re-called the 5' RACE reads; one entry per CDR3 protein, DNA not given. The specimen's table records some 150,000 distinct CDR3 sequences. Antigen specificity for these receptors is unknown. The sample taken for sequencing was naive CXCR3+ CD8+ T cells from blood. Subset defined: CD45RO-CCR7+CD27+CD95- naive CD8+ T cells expressing CXCR3 (TNR3+). These TCRs come from a human donor in good health. Some clones in this sample may be carry-over from other donors' samples.

The CDR3 is CASSYQGPTEAFF. This chain links TRBV6-5 with TRBJ1-1; TCRdb selects TRBD1, and the lack of DNA leaves this call unchecked. Germline V lookup: CDR1 MNHEY, CDR2 SVGAGI. The length of the CDR3 is 13 residues.

This rearrangement joins TRBV20-1 to TRBJ1-2. From germline, CDR1 is DFQATT and CDR2 SNEGSKA (reference sequence). This CDR3 is 13 amino acids long. The CDR3 here is CSASLGEAYGYTF.

The chain uses TRBV4-1 and TRBJ2-1; TCRdb proposes TRBD1, but this gene call is untestable without DNA. Germline loops: CDR1 MGHRA, CDR2 YSYEKL. This CDR3 comprises 15 residues. The CDR3 reads CASSQDPRDGDEQFF.

The CDR3: CATSRGERGSYEQYF. The V gene is TRBV15, the J gene TRBJ2-7. The CDR3 sequence is 15 residues long. Germline V lookup: CDR1 LNHNV, CDR2 YYDKDF (reference sequence).

The chain uses TRBV19 and TRBJ2-2; TCRdb returns TRBD1, unconfirmable since there is no DNA. This CDR3 is built from 12 residues. Germline CDR1 LNHDA, CDR2 SQIVND (reference sequence). This chain's CDR3 is CASSTPRVELFF.

The chain uses TRBV20-1 and TRBJ2-7; TCRdb outputs TRBD1, but without DNA this stays unchecked. This CDR3 spans 14 amino acids. Germline V lookup: CDR1 DFQATT, CDR2 SNEGSKA (reference sequence). This CDR3 reads CSARDPQGAYEQYF.

V and J are TRBV7-3 and TRBJ2-2; no DNA is available, so the TRBD2 call from TCRdb remains unchecked. Germline loops: CDR1 SGHTA, CDR2 FQGTGA. The CDR3 contains 17 residues. The CDR3 region is CASSLSPHRGTTGELFF.

This sequence joins TRBV12-3 or TRBV12-4 and TRBJ1-1; TCRdb calls TRBD1, which cannot be checked without DNA. The CDR3 has 14 amino acids. The CDR3 loop reads CASSPPGAGTEAFF.

This chain connects TRBV5-1 to TRBJ1-2. Germline lookup yields CDR1 SGHRS and CDR2 YFSETQ. CDR3 length equals 12 residues. This chain's CDR3 is CASSLGSEGYTF.

V usage is TRBV27 and J usage is TRBJ2-1; the TCRdb call, TRBD1, lacks DNA for checking. Germline values: CDR1 MNHEY, CDR2 SMNVEV (reference sequence). The CDR3 is 17 residues long. The CDR3 protein is CASSPMKGAQTPGEQFF.

This chain uses TRBV19 with TRBJ2-7; absent DNA, TCRdb's TRBD2 call cannot be checked. CDR1 is LNHDA and CDR2 is SQIVND in the germline V gene (reference sequence). The CDR3 covers 15 residues. The CDR3 is CASSIMGAGATEQYF.

The rearrangement links TRBV25-1 to TRBJ2-7. Germline CDR1 reads MGHDK; CDR2 reads SYGVNS. The CDR3 totals 14 residues. CDR3 region: CASSEGIFPYEQYF.

The J gene is TRBJ2-3, the V gene TRBV2; the TCRdb call, TRBD2, lacks DNA for checking. The length of the CDR3 is 15 residues. From germline, CDR1 is SNHLY and CDR2 FYNNEI. This CDR3 is CASRRGTPLTDTQYF.

V is TRBV7-9 and J is TRBJ2-1; the TRBD1 assignment by TCRdb is unverifiable without DNA. Germline assignment: CDR1 SEHNR and CDR2 FQNEAQ (reference sequence). CDR3 length equals 16 residues. The CDR3 is CASSLPGQGLYNEQFF.

The rearrangement links TRBV10-3 to TRBJ2-7. CDR3 length: 15 amino acids. Germline assignment: CDR1 ENHRY and CDR2 SYGVKD. This CDR3 reads CAISDAGFLLREQYF.

V gene TRBV28 combines with J gene TRBJ1-6. Germline V gives CDR1 MDHEN, CDR2 SYDVKM. The CDR3 is made up of 15 amino acids. CDR3 loop: CASSLRQNYNSPLHF.

The chain employs TRBV15 and TRBJ2-3; TCRdb names TRBD1, which stays unverified in the absence of DNA. The CDR3 extends over 13 amino acids. Germline-derived CDR1 and CDR2 are LNHNV and YYDKDF (reference sequence). The CDR3 protein is CATSRDWDDTQYF.